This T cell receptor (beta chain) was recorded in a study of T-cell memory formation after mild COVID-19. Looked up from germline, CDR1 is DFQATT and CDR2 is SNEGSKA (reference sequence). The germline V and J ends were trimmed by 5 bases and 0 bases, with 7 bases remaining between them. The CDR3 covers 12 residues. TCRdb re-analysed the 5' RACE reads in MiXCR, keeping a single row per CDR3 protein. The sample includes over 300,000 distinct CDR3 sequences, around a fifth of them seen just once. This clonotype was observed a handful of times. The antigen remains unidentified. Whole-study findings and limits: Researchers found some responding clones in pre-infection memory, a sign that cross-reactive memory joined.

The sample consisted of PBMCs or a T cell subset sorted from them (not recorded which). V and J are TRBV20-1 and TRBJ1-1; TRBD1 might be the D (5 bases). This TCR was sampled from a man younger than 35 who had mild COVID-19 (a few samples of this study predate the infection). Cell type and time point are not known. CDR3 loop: CSARQMNTEAFF. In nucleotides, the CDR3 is TGCAGTGCTCGACAGATGAACACTGAAGCTTTCTTT.